These 30 T cell receptor delta chains were all obtained from the same sample, sequenced in a study of gamma-delta T cells after stem cell transplantation. TCRdb re-called the RT-PCR reads through CATT. The sample carries 15,000 to 17,000 delta-chain clones, just under 9.5% recorded once. Sequenced: gamma-delta T cells. Receptor source: a human donor. It is not recorded whose cells these are; they may come from a transplant donor.

This clone was seen at least ten times. TCRdb's entry gives the protein of a much larger clone, which mismatches this DNA's translation at residue 4, likely from a read error; the protein reported here is translated from the DNA. V usage is TRDV2 and J usage is TRDJ1, with 7 bases aligning to TRDD3. This CDR3 is 17 amino acids long. Germline V gives CDR1 GEAIGNYY, CDR2 EKD. Losses at the gene ends were 5 bases for V and 0 bases for J; bases not matched to a gene: 14. The DNA for the CDR3 is TGTGCCTGTGGCGCCCTTACAGAGGGATACCACACCGATAAACTCATCTTT. It specifies CACGALTEGYHTDKLIF.

This clone was found many times. The mismatch at residue 4 between this DNA's translation and the TCRdb protein of a much larger clone likely reflects a read error; the protein shown is translated from the DNA. The J gene is TRDJ1, the V gene TRDV2; a weak D match, TRDD3 (6 bases). Trimming cost V 4 bases and J 2 bases, with 25 bases left between them. The CDR3 is 18 residues long. Germline-derived CDR1 and CDR2 are GEAIGNYY and EKD. CDR3 coding DNA: TGTGCCTGTGAGACCGTTGGGGGTCCCCCCTATGGGACCGATAAACTCATCTTT. Its protein is CACETVGGPPYGTDKLIF.

The rearrangement links TRDV1 to TRDJ1, with TRDD3 matching over 7 bases. Germline lookup yields CDR1 TSWWSYY and CDR2 QGS. V shed 9 bases and J 2 bases; nucleotides not matched to a gene: 36. The CDR3 length is 23 residues. CDR3 DNA: TGTGCTCTGACAGGGGACGGCCCCAGGACGACCATGGGGGAGCCCATCGAGACCGATAAACTCATCTTT. It translates to CALTGDGPRTTMGEPIETDKLIF.

This clone was detected a few times. The amino acid sequence in TCRdb belongs to a much larger clone and departs from this DNA's translation at residue 3, likely a sequencing read error; the sequence shown is translated from the DNA. The rearrangement joins TRDV2 to TRDJ1; 7 bases are shared with TRDD3. Looked up from germline, CDR1 is GEAIGNYY and CDR2 is EKD. The CDR3 has 19 residues. The CDR3 is CARDTAANWGHTYTDKLIF. Written as DNA, the CDR3 is TGTGCCCGTGACACCGCGGCGAACTGGGGACACACGTACACCGATAAACTCATCTTT.

This clone is judged medium-sized. V is TRDV2 and J is TRDJ1; D is perhaps TRDD3 (6 bases). The CDR3 has 15 residues. Germline V gives CDR1 GEAIGNYY, CDR2 EKD. V lost 0 bases, J lost 5 bases, and 15 bases lay in between. The CDR3 reads CACDTGRGKGDKLIF. Written as DNA, the CDR3 is TGTGCCTGTGACACCGGACGGGGGAAAGGGGATAAACTCATCTTT.

This clone has ten or more counts. Being one base from a much bigger clone, this may be a read error. The DNA for the CDR3 is TGTGCCTGTGACATAGTCCGGGGGACACCCGATAACCTCATCTTT. This gives the protein CACDIVRGTPDNLIF. The V gene is TRDV2, the J gene TRDJ1; perhaps TRDD3 as D (6 bases). The CDR3 contains 15 residues. From germline, CDR1 is GEAIGNYY and CDR2 EKD.

In its sample, this clone was seen a few times. Sequence at one end of the junction differs from germline and may be a read error. The sample has other DNA sequences that encode this CDR3 too. This chain links TRDV2 with TRDJ1, with D unresolved. Germline V lookup: CDR1 GEAIGNYY, CDR2 EKD. The CDR3 extends over 18 amino acids. In nucleotides, the CDR3 is TGTGCCTGTGACATAGTGGTGGCTCCGCTATCTTACACCGATCAACTCATCTTT. It yields the protein CACDIVVAPLSYTDQLIF.

Only a few counts were recorded for this clone. This DNA's translation and the protein TCRdb lists, from a much larger clone, do not match at residue 17, likely due to a read error; the protein shown is translated from the DNA. This CDR3 reads CACDTVAYTGDTDTDKPIF. The CDR3 DNA reads as TGTGCCTGTGACACCGTAGCTTATACTGGGGACACGGACACCGATAAACCCATCTTT. J is TRDJ1 and V is TRDV2; 7 nucleotides match TRDD3. The CDR3 runs to 19 residues. The germline gives CDR1 GEAIGNYY, CDR2 EKD.

Concerning this clone itself: A much larger clone lies one base from this, so it may be a read error. Other DNA sequences of this sample code for an identical CDR3. The V and J genes are TRDV3 and TRDJ1; possible D gene TRDD2, 7 bases. CDR1 and CDR2 from the germline V gene are TVYSNPD and GDNSRS (reference sequence). The CDR3 sequence is 19 residues long. V lost 0 bases, J lost 0 bases, and 26 bases lay in between. The CDR3 nucleotides are TGTGCCTTTAGTCCCTTTCCTACCGGGATAGAAGAGTACACCGATAAACTCATCTTT. It is translated as CAFSPFPTGIEEYTDKLIF.

This clone was counted only a few times. The protein that TCRdb holds for this DNA derives from a much larger clone and differs from the translated DNA at residue 6, which likely indicates a read error; the protein shown here is translated from the DNA. The chain combines TRDV2 with TRDJ1, with a weak D call TRDD1 (5 bases). Trimming shortened V by 4 bases and J by 4 bases, and 18 bases separated the two germline ends. This CDR3 is 15 amino acids long. Germline values: CDR1 GEAIGNYY, CDR2 EKD. The CDR3 DNA is TGTGCCTGTGATGGAATAGCCCCGAGCATCGATAAACTCATCTTT. Amino acid sequence: CACDGIAPSIDKLIF.

With regard to this clone: This DNA's translation differs at residue 12 from TCRdb's protein, which comes from a much larger clone; a read error is likely, and the protein shown is translated from the DNA. Other DNA sequences of this sample code for an identical CDR3. The chain carries TRDV2 and TRDJ3; D might be TRDD3 (6 bases). Germline loops: CDR1 GEAIGNYY, CDR2 EKD. CDR3 length: 19 amino acids. The DNA of the CDR3 is TGTGCCTGTGACACGGCCGGGGGACGTAGCTCCTTGGACACCCGACAGATGTTTTTC. Its translation: CACDTAGGRSSLDTRQMFF.

A remark on this clone: The junction differs from germline at one of its ends, possibly a read error. This chain joins TRDV2 and TRDJ3, with D unclear. The germline V gene encodes CDR1 GEAIGNYY and CDR2 EKD. This CDR3 spans 19 amino acids. The CDR3 nucleotides are TGTGCCTGTGACACCGTCGAGGGCTCCATCTCCTCGGACACCCGACAGATGTTTTTC. The encoded protein is CACDTVEGSISSDTRQMFF.

This clone is medium-sized within its sample. Additional DNA sequences in this sample encode the identical CDR3. The chain couples TRDV2 to TRDJ3; 11 bases map to TRDD3. The germline gives CDR1 GEAIGNYY, CDR2 EKD. This CDR3 is built from 19 residues. Unmatched junction bases numbered 4, after V lost 0 bases and J lost 1 base. DNA for the CDR3: TGTGCCTGTGACACCGGTTTGGGGGATACGTCCTGGGACACCCGACAGATGTTTTTC. Its translation: CACDTGLGDTSWDTRQMFF.

Note on this clone: A far larger clone lies a single base away; this is likely a read error. The same CDR3 arises from other DNA sequences in this sample as well. This sequence joins TRDV2 and TRDJ1, with D tentatively TRDD3 (5 bases). CDR1 is GEAIGNYY and CDR2 is EKD in the germline V gene. The CDR3 length is 19 residues. V shed 0 bases and J shed 1 base, with 23 bases lying between them. CDR3 DNA: TGTGCCTGTGACACCCTACGAGGGACTGGCTCCCTTTCCACCGATAAACTCATCTTT. Amino acid sequence: CACDTLRGTGSLSTDKLIF.

Of note for this clone: TCRdb's protein for this DNA is that of a much larger clone and differs from the translation at residues 6 and 7, likely a read error; the protein shown is the DNA translation. This sequence joins TRDV2 and TRDJ1; 10 positions agree with TRDD3. The V segment lost 2 bases and the J segment 3 bases; nucleotides outside the gene matches: 11. This CDR3 contains 17 residues. Germline CDR1 is GEAIGNYY and CDR2 is EKD. The chain's CDR3 is CACDRRQGDTRADKLIF. The CDR3 DNA follows: TGTGCCTGTGACAGACGACAGGGGGATACGCGGGCCGATAAACTCATCTTT.

This clone was seen more than once but under ten times. A single base separates this from a much larger clone, so it may be a read error. Other DNA sequences within the sample encode an identical CDR3. The gene calls are TRDV2 and TRDJ1; 8 bases align to TRDD3. The ends lost 0 bases at V and 5 bases at J; junction bases unmatched: 22. The germline CDR1 and CDR2 sequences are GEAIGNYY and EKD. This CDR3 spans 20 amino acids. CDR3 in DNA: TGTGCCTGTGACACCGCTGAAGGACTGGGGGCGCACCGAGGGGCGGATAAACTCATCTTT. It codes for CACDTAEGLGAHRGADKLIF.

At least ten counts were recorded for this clone. This specimen includes other DNA sequences encoding the same CDR3. The rearrangement links TRDV2 to TRDJ1; D ambiguous. Trimming cost V 2 bases and J 0 bases, with 21 bases left between them. Germline assignment: CDR1 GEAIGNYY and CDR2 EKD. This CDR3 spans 18 amino acids. CDR3 protein: CACDIVVGPLSYTDKLIF. DNA of the CDR3: TGTGCCTGTGACATAGTGGTGGGTCCGCTCTCTTACACCGATAAACTCATCTTT.

This clone was seen a handful of times. The translation of this DNA and the TCRdb protein of a much larger clone differ at residue 15, probably owing to a read error; the protein shown here is translated from the DNA. The chain uses TRDV2 and TRDJ1; 13 positions agree with TRDD3. The germline V gene encodes CDR1 GEAIGNYY and CDR2 EKD. The CDR3 loop spans 18 amino acids. CDR3 in DNA: TGTGCCTGTGACACCCTAAAATTACTGGGGGATACGACCGATAACCTCATCTTT. Amino acid sequence: CACDTLKLLGDTTDNLIF.

As to this clone: TCRdb's protein, taken from a much larger clone, differs from this DNA's translation at residue 4, likely owing to a read error; the protein displayed comes from the DNA. V is TRDV2 and J is TRDJ1; tentative D call: TRDD3 (6 bases). Looked up from germline, CDR1 is GEAIGNYY and CDR2 is EKD. The CDR3 loop spans 16 amino acids. CDR3 coding DNA: TGTGCCTGTAACACCGCTGGGGCCAAGTACACCGATAAACTCATCTTT. It specifies CACNTAGAKYTDKLIF.

The chain links TRDV2 to TRDJ1; D is undetermined. The V gene lost 1 base and the J gene lost 0 bases, with 29 bases spanning the gap. The V gene's germline CDR1 is GEAIGNYY and CDR2 EKD. The CDR3 has 21 amino acids. The CDR3 DNA sequence: TGTGCCTGTGACACTCTGGTTATGGGCTTGGTGATTTTTCTTTACACCGATAAACTCATCTTT. Residues: CACDTLVMGLVIFLYTDKLIF.

This clone was seen at least ten times. A much larger clone lies a single base off, so this may be a read error. The J gene is TRDJ1, the V gene TRDV2, with 8 bases lining up with TRDD3. Germline V gene data show CDR1 as GEAIGNYY and CDR2 as EKD. With 7 bases clipped from V and 1 base from J, the junction kept 4 bases outside the gene matches. The CDR3 length is 13 residues. The CDR3 region has the DNA TGTGCCTGCTTTGGGATACGCACCGATAAACTCATCTTT. Translation: CACFGIRTDKLIF.

A few counts support this clone. The protein recorded in TCRdb matches a much larger clone and deviates from this DNA's translation at residue 4, suggesting a read error; the protein here is obtained by translating the DNA. The chain couples TRDV2 to TRDJ3; D is undetermined. Trimming took off 5 bases at V and 2 bases at J, with 9 bases between the two ends. CDR3 length equals 15 residues. Per germline, CDR1 GEAIGNYY and CDR2 EKD. DNA for the CDR3: TGTGCCTGTGCCTCCCTTGCCTGGGACACCCGACAGATGTTTTTC. This sequence encodes CACASLAWDTRQMFF.

This clone was observed at least ten times. With a far larger clone one base away, a read error is the likely cause. The chain links TRDV2 to TRDJ1, with D possibly matching TRDD3 (7 bases). The length of the CDR3 is 20 residues. The V gene's germline CDR1 is GEAIGNYY and CDR2 EKD. Trimming took off 0 bases at V and 4 bases at J, with 29 bases between the two ends. For the CDR3, the DNA is TGTGCCTGTGACACCGTTCCTTCCCACTGGGGATCGGAAAATGGCGATAAACTCATCTTT. Translation: CACDTVPSHWGSENGDKLIF.

This clone was observed at least ten times. A read error likely explains why the TCRdb protein, taken from a much larger clone, differs from this DNA's translation at residue 10; the protein shown is translated from the DNA. The V call is TRDV2, the J call TRDJ1; TRDD3 matches 10 bases. Germline CDR1 reads GEAIGNYY; CDR2 reads EKD. CDR3 length: 17 residues. The V and J ends lost 3 bases and 0 bases, in that order; junction bases with no gene match: 9. The CDR3 nucleotides read TGTGCCTGTGACCGACTGGGGGATGCGCCGTACACCGATAAACTCATCTTT. It specifies CACDRLGDAPYTDKLIF.

This clone has a count of ten or more. The protein recorded in TCRdb matches a much larger clone and deviates from this DNA's translation at residue 19, suggesting a read error; the protein here is obtained by translating the DNA. Other nucleotide sequences from this sample produce the same CDR3. The V and J genes are TRDV2 and TRDJ1, with 8 bases that match TRDD2. Germline loops: CDR1 GEAIGNYY, CDR2 EKD. The CDR3 contains 22 residues. CDR3 region: CACDTGNLPTSPGLTTRDTLIF. The CDR3, as DNA: TGTGCCTGTGACACCGGCAATCTTCCTACGTCTCCTGGGCTCACTACGCGCGATACACTCATCTTT.

Comment on this clone: With a far larger clone one base away, a read error is the likely cause. This sample also contains other DNA sequences that code for the same CDR3. V usage is TRDV2 and J usage is TRDJ1; a weak D match, TRDD2 (6 bases). The ends were cut back, 4 bases at V and 4 bases at J, with 27 bases in the middle. This CDR3 is 18 amino acids long. Germline V CDR1 and CDR2: GEAIGNYY, EKD. The CDR3 sequence is CACDPVSLPRGLDDKLIF. CDR3 sequence (DNA): TGTGCCTGTGATCCGGTCAGCCTTCCCCGAGGGCTGGACGATAAACTCATCTTT.

To note about this clone: A far larger clone is only one base removed, so a read error is likely. Other DNA sequences within the sample encode an identical CDR3. The CDR3 is CACDALSSRGTDKLIF. The DNA of the CDR3 is TGTGCCTGTGACGCCCTTTCGAGTCGTGGCACCGATAAACTCATCTTT. V gene TRDV2 combines with J gene TRDJ1; no clear D gene. Germline values: CDR1 GEAIGNYY, CDR2 EKD. There are 16 residues in the CDR3. Trimming cost V 3 bases and J 1 base, with 17 bases left between them.

This clone was seen a handful of times. The translation of this DNA and the TCRdb protein of a much larger clone differ at residues 7 and 12, probably owing to a read error; the protein shown here is translated from the DNA. The rearrangement links TRDV2 to TRDJ3; 11 nucleotides line up with TRDD3. Germline V gene data show CDR1 as GEAIGNYY and CDR2 as EKD. V shed 0 bases, J shed 0 bases, and the junction held 9 bases outside the gene matches. The CDR3 extends over 21 amino acids. Here the CDR3 reads CACDTLPGGYKISWDTRQMFF. The CDR3 nucleotides are TGTGCCTGTGACACCCTTCCTGGGGGATACAAGATCTCCTGGGACACCCGACAGATGTTTTTC.

This clone was seen at least ten times. The germline gene is not matched at one end of the junction; a read error may be the cause. The chain joins TRDV2 to TRDJ1, with 12 bases lining up with TRDD3. Germline V gene lookup returns CDR1 GEAIGNYY and CDR2 EKD. The CDR3 spans 20 residues. The CDR3 coding sequence is TGTGCCTGTGACCCGTTCCTGGGGGATACGCCTTTCGATGACACCGATACACTCATCTTT. Its protein is CACDPFLGDTPFDDTDTLIF.

This clone was seen only a few times. One end of the junction varies from germline; a read error may be responsible. The same CDR3 arises from other DNA sequences in this sample as well. This sequence joins TRDV1 and TRDJ1; the D is unclear. CDR3 size: 9 residues. CDR1 is TSWWSYY and CDR2 is QGS in the germline V gene. CDR3 protein: CALWPRLTF. In nucleotides, the CDR3 is TGTGCTCTTTGGCCACGCCTCACATTT.